The source of this T cell receptor (beta chain) is a study of regulatory T cells in long-lasting Graves disease. J lost 12 bases, V lost 6 bases, and 19 bases had no gene match. Germline loops: CDR1 MNHEY, CDR2 SVGEGT. The CDR3 totals 17 residues. Libraries of TCR beta came from iRepertoire HTBI primers plus Arm-PCR of CDR3 regions. MiXCR, run by TCRdb on the multiplex PCR reads, gives a single entry per CDR3 protein. Counted here are under 450,000 distinct CDR3 sequences, about 11% occurring once; the ten biggest clones make up around 18%. Time point described: newly diagnosed GD, antithyroid drugs for less than 3 months. The TCR library was prepared using RNA isolated from PBMCs. It was by American Thyroid Association guidelines that Graves' disease was diagnosed. A remark on this clonotype: A far larger clone differs by one base, so this is likely a read error.

This sample also belongs to another study, concerning T cells in Graves' hyperthyroidism and ophthalmopathy. In that study: Researchers ran a first-round RT-PCR on the TCR CDR3 using the HTBI primer set.

This chain uses TRBV6-2 or TRBV6-3 with TRBJ2-1; 11 bases map to TRBD2. The sample here was peripheral blood mononuclear cells (PBMCs), taken at new diagnosis, from a patient treated with antithyroid drugs. This clonotype originated in a young woman with Graves disease. The CDR3 region is CASSLVASGRLSPGQFF. The DNA of the CDR3 is TGTGCCAGCAGCTTAGTAGCTAGCGGGAGGCTATCCCCTGGGCAGTTCTTC.